The T cell receptor beta chain under discussion was sequenced for a study of cytomegalovirus exposure and HLA in healthy donors. The CDR3 totals 14 residues. The PCR had 60 Vbeta and 13 Jbeta primers. Some clones are missing from TCRdb's copy, which holds only in-frame ones; the method was immunoSEQ multiplex PCR. The profile covers 110,000 to 150,000 clones, with around 84% appearing a single time and 2% to 2.5% taken by the ten largest. For this clone: Its antigen remains unknown.

Findings and caveats of the study: A few of the chains that were CMV-associated were confirmed in vitro to be specific for CMV antigens.

This chain connects TRBV21-1 to TRBJ2-7; the tabulated D call, TRBD1, remains unverified against the DNA. TRBV21-1 is recorded as a pseudogene. This TCR came from a boy under 10 years old in good health and CMV-seronegative. The sequenced material came from PBMCs. CDR3 DNA: TGTGCCAGCAGATTCGGGACAGGGGTCTACGAGCAGTACTTC. This gives the protein CASRFGTGVYEQYF.